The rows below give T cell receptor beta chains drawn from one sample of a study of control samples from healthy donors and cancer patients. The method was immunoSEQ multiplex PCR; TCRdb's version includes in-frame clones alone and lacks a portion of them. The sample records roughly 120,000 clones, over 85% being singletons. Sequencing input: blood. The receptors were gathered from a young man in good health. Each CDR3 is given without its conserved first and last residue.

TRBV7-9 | ASSLGTTNTIY
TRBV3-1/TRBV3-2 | ASSQDLRYSPNTEAF
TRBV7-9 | ASSRTGTNQPQH
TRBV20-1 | SASGLRDASGNTIY
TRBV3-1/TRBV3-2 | ASSQFSGGADEQF
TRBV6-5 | ASSAGQGLGQPQH
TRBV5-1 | ASSLAVGSPDTQY
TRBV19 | ASSITPRSGANVLT
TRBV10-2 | ASSSGALNQPQH
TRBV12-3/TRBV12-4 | ASRSTGGKGYT